The following is a TCR beta chain sequence with its context. Its antigen remains unknown. Generated by immunoSEQ multiplex PCR, the TCRdb table keeps only in-frame clones and is missing some. The sample contains about 120,000 clones, 80% to 90% of which appear only once. The source of the sample is a study of T cell responses to AZD1222 COVID-19 vaccine. Whole-study findings and limits: Close to half of spike-specific TCRs reportedly recognize unmutated variant regions.

Germline values: CDR1 SGHNT, CDR2 YYREEE (reference sequence). With 2 bases removed from V and 0 bases from J, the gap between germline ends came to 5 bases. The CDR3 is 13 amino acids. V usage is TRBV5-4 and J usage is TRBJ1-1; no firm D call. The material was peripheral blood, obtained on day 0 of AZD1222 vaccination. The sequence came from an adult in good health. The chain's CDR3 is CASSLLMNTEAFF. In DNA, the CDR3 is TGTGCCAGCAGCTTACTTATGAACACTGAAGCTTTCTTT.